This T cell receptor beta chain is drawn from a study of OX40 agonist ivuxolimab in advanced cancers. Autoimmune disease history or systemic immunosuppression was exclusionary. The CDR3 length is 16 residues. Trimming took 3 bases from V and 5 from J; bases not matched to a gene: 9. Germline CDR1 is KGHSH and CDR2 is LQKENI. Here immunoSEQ multiplex PCR was the method, and the copy in TCRdb shows in-frame clones only, minus some. The sample lists fewer than 100,000 clones; about 86% were seen once. The chain employs TRBV18 and TRBJ2-5, with TRBD2 matching over 10 bases. Sequencing was performed on CD4+ or CD8+ T cells sorted from blood, taken in a trial of the OX40 agonist ivuxolimab. The sequence was collected from an adult with an advanced solid tumor such as melanoma, head and neck, liver or kidney cancer. The CDR3 DNA is TGTGCCAGCTCACCTCAGCGGGGGGGCCTATTGGAGACCCAGTACTTC. Protein: CASSPQRGGLLETQYF.